This T cell receptor beta chain appears in the sequencing data of a study of T cell repertoires in ileal Crohn's disease. Eligibility required adulthood, ileal or ileocolonic Crohn's disease and indicated ileocolonic resection. Details on this clone: What it recognizes is unknown.

The study's findings and limits: Mucosal expansions were suggested to be mainly CD8 T cells.

Germline assignment: CDR1 SGHNT and CDR2 YYREEE (reference sequence). The V and J ends lost 4 bases and 3 bases respectively, with 7 bases between them. CDR3 length equals 12 residues. Only in-frame clones appear in the TCRdb table, and some are missing; sequencing was by immunoSEQ multiplex PCR. The sample shows 15,000 to 20,000 clones, around 65% of them seen only once. The receptor was derived from an adult with Crohn's disease. The sample taken for sequencing was ileal tissue. The J gene is TRBJ2-5, the V gene TRBV5-4, with D uncertain. The CDR3 sequence: CASSAEKETQYF. DNA of the CDR3: TGTGCCAGCAGCGCGGAAAAAGAGACCCAGTACTTC.